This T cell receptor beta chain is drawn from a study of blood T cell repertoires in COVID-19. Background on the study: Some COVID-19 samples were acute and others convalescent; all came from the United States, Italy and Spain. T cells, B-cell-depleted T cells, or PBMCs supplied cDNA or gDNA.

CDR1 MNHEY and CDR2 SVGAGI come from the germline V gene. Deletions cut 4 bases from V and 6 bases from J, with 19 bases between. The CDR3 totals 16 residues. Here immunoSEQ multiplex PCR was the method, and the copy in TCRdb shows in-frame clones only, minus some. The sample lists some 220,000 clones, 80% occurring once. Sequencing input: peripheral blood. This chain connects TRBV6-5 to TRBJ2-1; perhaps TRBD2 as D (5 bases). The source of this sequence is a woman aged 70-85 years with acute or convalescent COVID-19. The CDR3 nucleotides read TGTGCCAGCAGTTTCCGCGGACTTATGGGAATCAATGAGCAGTTCTTC. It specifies CASSFRGLMGINEQFF.